This T cell receptor beta chain was captured in a study of blood T cell repertoires in COVID-19. V was cut by 7 bases and J by 8 bases, with 18 bases left in between. Looked up from germline, CDR1 is WSHSY and CDR2 is SAAADI. The length of the CDR3 is 14 residues. TCRdb keeps only in-frame clones here, not all; method: immunoSEQ multiplex PCR. The data hold more than 60,000 clones, with roughly 70% observed a single time. The receptor was isolated from a human donor with acute or convalescent COVID-19. The donor label of this sample is uncertain. J is TRBJ1-3 and V is TRBV10-2; unclear D gene. Sequencing input: peripheral blood. The CDR3 spells CASKPGGDWDTIYF. CDR3 bases: TGCGCCAGCAAACCGGGAGGCGACTGGGACACCATATATTTT.